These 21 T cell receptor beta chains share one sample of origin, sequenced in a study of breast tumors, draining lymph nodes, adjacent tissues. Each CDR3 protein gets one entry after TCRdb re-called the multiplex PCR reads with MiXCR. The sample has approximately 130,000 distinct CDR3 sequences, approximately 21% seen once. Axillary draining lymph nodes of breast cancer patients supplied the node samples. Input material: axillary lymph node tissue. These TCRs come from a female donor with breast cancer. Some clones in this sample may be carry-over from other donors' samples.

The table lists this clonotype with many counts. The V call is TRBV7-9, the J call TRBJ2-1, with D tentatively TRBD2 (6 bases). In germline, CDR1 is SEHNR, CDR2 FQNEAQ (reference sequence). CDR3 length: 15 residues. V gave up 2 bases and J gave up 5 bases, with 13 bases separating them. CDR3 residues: CASSLTGTGDNEQFF. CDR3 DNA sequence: TGTGCCAGCAGCTTAACCGGGACGGGGGACAATGAGCAGTTCTTC.

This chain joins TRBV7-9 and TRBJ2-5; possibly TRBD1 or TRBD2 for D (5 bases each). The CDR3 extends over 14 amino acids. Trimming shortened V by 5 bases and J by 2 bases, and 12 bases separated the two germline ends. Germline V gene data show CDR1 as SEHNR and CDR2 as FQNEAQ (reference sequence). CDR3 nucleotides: TGTGCCAGCAGCACGGGACGCGGACAAGAGACCCAGTACTTC. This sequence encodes CASSTGRGQETQYF.

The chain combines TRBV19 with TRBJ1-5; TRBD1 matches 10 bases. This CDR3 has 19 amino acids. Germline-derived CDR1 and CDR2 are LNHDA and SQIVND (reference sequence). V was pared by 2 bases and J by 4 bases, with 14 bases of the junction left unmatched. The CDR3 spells CASSITPSRTGGVNQPQHF. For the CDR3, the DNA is TGTGCCAGTAGTATAACACCCTCAAGGACAGGGGGAGTGAATCAGCCCCAGCATTTT.

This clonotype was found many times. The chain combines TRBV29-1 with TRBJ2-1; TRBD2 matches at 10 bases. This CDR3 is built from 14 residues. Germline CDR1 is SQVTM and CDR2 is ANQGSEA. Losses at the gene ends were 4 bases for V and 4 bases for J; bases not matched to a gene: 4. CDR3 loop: CSVVPGLAYNEQFF. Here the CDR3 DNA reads TGCAGCGTTGTTCCGGGACTAGCGTACAATGAGCAGTTCTTC.

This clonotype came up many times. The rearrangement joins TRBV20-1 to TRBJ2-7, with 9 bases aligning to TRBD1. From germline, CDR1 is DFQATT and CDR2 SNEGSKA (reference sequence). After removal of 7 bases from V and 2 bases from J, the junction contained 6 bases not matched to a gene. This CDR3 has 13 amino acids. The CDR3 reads CSGMDRGTYEQYF. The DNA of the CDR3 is TGCAGTGGAATGGACAGGGGAACCTACGAGCAGTACTTC.

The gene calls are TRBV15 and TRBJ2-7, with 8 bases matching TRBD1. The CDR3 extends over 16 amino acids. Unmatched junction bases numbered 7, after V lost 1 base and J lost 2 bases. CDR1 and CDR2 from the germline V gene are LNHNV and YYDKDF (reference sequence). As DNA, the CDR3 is TGTGCCACCAGCAGAGCAACGGGACAGGTTCCCTACGAGCAGTACTTC. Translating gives CATSRATGQVPYEQYF.

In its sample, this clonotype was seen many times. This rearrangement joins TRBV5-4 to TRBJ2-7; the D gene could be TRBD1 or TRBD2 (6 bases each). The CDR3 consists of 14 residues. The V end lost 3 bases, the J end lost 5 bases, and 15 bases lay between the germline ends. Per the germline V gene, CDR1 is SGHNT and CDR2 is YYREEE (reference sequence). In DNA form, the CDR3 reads TGTGCCAGCAGCTGGCTGGGGGGCACGGACGAGCAGTACTTC. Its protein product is CASSWLGGTDEQYF.

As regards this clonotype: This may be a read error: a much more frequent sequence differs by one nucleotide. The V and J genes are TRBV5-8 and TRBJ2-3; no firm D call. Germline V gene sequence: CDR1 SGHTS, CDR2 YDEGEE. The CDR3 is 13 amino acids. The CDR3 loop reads CAGSFYLTDTQYF. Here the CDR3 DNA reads TGTGCCGGCAGCTTCTACTTGACAGATACGCAGTATTTT.

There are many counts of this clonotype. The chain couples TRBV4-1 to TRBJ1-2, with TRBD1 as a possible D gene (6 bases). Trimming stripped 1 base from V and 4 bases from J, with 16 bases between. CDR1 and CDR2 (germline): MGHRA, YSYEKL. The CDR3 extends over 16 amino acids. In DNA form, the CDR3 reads TGCGCCAGCAGCCAAGGCCATGGACAGAGAGGCTATGGCTACACCTTC. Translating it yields CASSQGHGQRGYGYTF.

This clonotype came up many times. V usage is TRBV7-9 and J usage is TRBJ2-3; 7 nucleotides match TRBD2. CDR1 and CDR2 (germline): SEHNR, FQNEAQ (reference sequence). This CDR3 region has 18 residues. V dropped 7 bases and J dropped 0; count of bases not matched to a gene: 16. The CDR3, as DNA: TGTGCCAGCATCCCCGGGACTACATTTCCGACGAGCACAGATACGCAGTATTTT. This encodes CASIPGTTFPTSTDTQYF.

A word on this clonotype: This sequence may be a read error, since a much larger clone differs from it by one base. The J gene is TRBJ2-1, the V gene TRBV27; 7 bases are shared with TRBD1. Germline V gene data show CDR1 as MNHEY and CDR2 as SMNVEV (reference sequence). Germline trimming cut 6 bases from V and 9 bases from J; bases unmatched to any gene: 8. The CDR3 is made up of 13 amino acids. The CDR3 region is CASSPPTGAEQFF. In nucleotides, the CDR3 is TGTGCCAGCAGCCCCCCAACAGGGGCTGAGCAGTTCTTC.

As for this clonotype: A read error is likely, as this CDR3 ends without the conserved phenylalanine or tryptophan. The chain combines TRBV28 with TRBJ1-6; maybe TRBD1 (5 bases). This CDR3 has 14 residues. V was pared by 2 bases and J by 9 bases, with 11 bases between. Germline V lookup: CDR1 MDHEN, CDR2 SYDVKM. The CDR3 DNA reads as TGTGCCAGCAGTTTAGGGGGAGTCGGTTCACCCCTCCACTCT. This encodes CASSLGGVGSPLHS.

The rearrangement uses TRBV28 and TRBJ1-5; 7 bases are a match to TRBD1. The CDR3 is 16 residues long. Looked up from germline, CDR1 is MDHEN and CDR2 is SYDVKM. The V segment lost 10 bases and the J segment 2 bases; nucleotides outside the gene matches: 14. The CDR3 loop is CATTNRQGRRNQPQHF. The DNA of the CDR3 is TGTGCCACTACAAATAGACAGGGACGCCGCAATCAGCCCCAGCATTTT.

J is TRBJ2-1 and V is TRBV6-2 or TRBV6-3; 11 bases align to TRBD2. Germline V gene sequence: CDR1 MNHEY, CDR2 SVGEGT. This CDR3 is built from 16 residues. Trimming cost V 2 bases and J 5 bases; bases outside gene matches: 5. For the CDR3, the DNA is TGTGCCAGCAGTTACGAACTAGCGGGAGCCAACAATGAGCAGTTCTTC. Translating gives CASSYELAGANNEQFF.

CDR3: CASSSNRGGNQPQHF. The CDR3 DNA follows: TGTGCCAGCAGCTCCAACAGGGGCGGCAATCAGCCCCAGCATTTT. The chain employs TRBV6-6 and TRBJ1-5, with 7 bases lining up with TRBD1. The V gene end was trimmed by 6 bases and the J gene end by 2 bases; junction bases not matched to a gene: 7. The CDR3 spans 15 residues. Germline CDR1 and CDR2: MNHNY and SVGAGI (reference sequence).

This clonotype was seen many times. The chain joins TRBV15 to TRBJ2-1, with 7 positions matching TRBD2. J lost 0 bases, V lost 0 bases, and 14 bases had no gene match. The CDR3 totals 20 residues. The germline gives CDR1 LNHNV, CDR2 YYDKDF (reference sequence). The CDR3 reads CATSRDRGLESYSSYNEQFF. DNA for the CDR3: TGTGCCACCAGCAGAGATCGCGGACTAGAGAGCTATAGCTCCTACAATGAGCAGTTCTTC.

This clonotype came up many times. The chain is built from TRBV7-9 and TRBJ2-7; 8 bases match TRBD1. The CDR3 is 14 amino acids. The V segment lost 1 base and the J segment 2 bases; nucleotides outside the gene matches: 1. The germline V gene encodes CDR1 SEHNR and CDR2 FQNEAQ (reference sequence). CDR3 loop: CASSLVGQAYEQYF. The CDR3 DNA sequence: TGTGCCAGCAGCTTAGTGGGACAGGCCTACGAGCAGTACTTC.

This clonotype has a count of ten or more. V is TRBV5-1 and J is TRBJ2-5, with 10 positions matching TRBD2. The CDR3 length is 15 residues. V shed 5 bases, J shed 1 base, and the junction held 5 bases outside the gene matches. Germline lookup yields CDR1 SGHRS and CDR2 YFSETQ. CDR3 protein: CASRLAGEVQETQYF. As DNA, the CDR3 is TGCGCCAGCAGGCTAGCGGGAGAGGTCCAAGAGACCCAGTACTTC.

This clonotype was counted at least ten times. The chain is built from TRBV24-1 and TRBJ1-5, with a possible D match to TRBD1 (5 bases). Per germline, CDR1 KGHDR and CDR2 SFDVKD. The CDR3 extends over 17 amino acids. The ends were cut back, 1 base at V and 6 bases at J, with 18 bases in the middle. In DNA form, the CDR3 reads TGTGCCACCAGTGATTTAGGCGAGGGGTTCCCAGCTCAGCCCCAGCATTTT. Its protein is CATSDLGEGFPAQPQHF.

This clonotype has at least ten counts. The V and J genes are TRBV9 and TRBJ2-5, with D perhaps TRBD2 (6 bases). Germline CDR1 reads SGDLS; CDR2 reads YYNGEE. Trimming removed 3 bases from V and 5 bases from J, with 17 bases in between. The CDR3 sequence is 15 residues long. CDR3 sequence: CASSASSIGRETQYF. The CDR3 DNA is TGTGCCAGCAGCGCCTCCTCAATAGGGAGGGAGACCCAGTACTTC.

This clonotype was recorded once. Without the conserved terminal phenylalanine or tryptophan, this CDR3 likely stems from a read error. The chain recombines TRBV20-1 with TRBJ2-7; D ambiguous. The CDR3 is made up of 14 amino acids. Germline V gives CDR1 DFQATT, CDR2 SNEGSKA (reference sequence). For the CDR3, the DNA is TGCAATGCACGCAGTTCAGGTACGGTGTACGAGCAGTACTTG. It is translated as CNARSSGTVYEQYL.